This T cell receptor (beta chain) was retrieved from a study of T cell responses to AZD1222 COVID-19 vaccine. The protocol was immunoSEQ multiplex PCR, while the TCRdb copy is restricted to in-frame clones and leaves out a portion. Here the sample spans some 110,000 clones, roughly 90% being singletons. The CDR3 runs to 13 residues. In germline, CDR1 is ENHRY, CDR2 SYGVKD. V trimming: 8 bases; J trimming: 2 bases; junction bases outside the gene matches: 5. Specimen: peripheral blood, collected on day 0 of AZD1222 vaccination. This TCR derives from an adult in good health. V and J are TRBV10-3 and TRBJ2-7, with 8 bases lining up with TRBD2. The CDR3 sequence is CAISAGLAYEQYF. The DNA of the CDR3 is TGTGCCATCTCAGCGGGACTAGCCTACGAGCAGTACTTC.